The 21 T cell receptor beta chains below were found in one sample sequenced in a study of T cell repertoires in cytomegalovirus infection. One entry per CDR3 protein, called by TCRdb with MiXCR from the reads. The data show 250,000 or so distinct CDR3 sequences, about 15% seen once. Sequencing was done on a sample of CD8+ T cells from PBMCs. The origin of the receptors is a human donor in good health (CMV status not recorded). Some clones in this sample may be carry-over from other donors' samples.

This clonotype was counted ten times or more. This chain joins TRBV7-9 and TRBJ1-1; weak D call: TRBD1 (5 bases). With 1 base removed from V and 1 base from J, the gap between germline ends came to 10 bases. Germline V CDR1 and CDR2: SEHNR, FQNEAQ (reference sequence). The CDR3 runs to 15 residues. In DNA, the CDR3 is TGTGCCAGCAGCTTAGTAAGGGGACCGAACACTGAAGCTTTCTTT. Translation gives CASSLVRGPNTEAFF.

The chain couples TRBV3-1 to TRBJ2-7; possibly TRBD1 for D (6 bases). V shed 4 bases and J shed 5 bases, with 18 bases lying between them. Germline CDR1 LGHDT, CDR2 YNNKEL (reference sequence). The CDR3 length is 15 residues. The DNA of the CDR3 is TGTGCCAGCAGCCGAATACTTTCACAGGGACACGAGCAGTACTTC. It yields the protein CASSRILSQGHEQYF.

In this sample, this clonotype turned up many times. V usage is TRBV7-8 and J usage is TRBJ2-5, with 10 bases that match TRBD2. V lost 5 bases to trimming and J lost 13 bases; unmatched junction nucleotides: 16. Germline lookup yields CDR1 SGHVS and CDR2 FQNEAQ. The CDR3 is 15 residues long. The chain's CDR3 is CASSLTGTSAVFGYF. CDR3 bases: TGTGCCAGCAGCCTCACCGGGACTAGCGCGGTGTTTGGGTACTTC.

This chain links TRBV29-1 with TRBJ1-1; 8 nucleotides align to TRBD1. The CDR3 is 15 residues long. CDR1 and CDR2 from the germline V gene are SQVTM and ANQGSEA. J lost 6 bases, V lost 1 base, and 10 bases had no gene match. CDR3 protein: CSVEGPGGGKAEAFF. In DNA form, the CDR3 reads TGCAGCGTTGAAGGCCCAGGGGGCGGGAAGGCTGAAGCTTTCTTT.

Points on this clonotype: Its ends do not fully match the called genes, so a read error is possible. J is TRBJ2-1 and V is TRBV13; D is possibly TRBD2 (6 bases). This CDR3 is 16 amino acids long. Germline assignment: CDR1 PRHDT and CDR2 FYEKMQ (reference sequence). The CDR3 region is CASSLGRTYSYNEQFF. CDR3 DNA sequence: TGTGCCAGCAGCCTAGGGAGGACTTACTCCTACAATGAGCAGTTCTTC.

The rearrangement uses TRBV28 and TRBJ2-5, with 10 bases matching TRBD2. In germline, CDR1 is MDHEN, CDR2 SYDVKM. This CDR3 has 15 residues. The V and J ends lost 7 bases and 3 bases, in that order; junction bases with no gene match: 8. The CDR3 is CASTPTTSGEETQYF. CDR3 DNA sequence: TGTGCCAGCACTCCCACTACTAGCGGGGAAGAGACCCAGTACTTC.

The V call is TRBV20-1, the J call TRBJ1-6, with D hard to call. The CDR3 length is 14 residues. The V and J ends lost 7 bases and 5 bases respectively, with 15 bases between them. Germline V gives CDR1 DFQATT, CDR2 SNEGSKA (reference sequence). The CDR3 spells CSVSDGGDNSPLHF. The DNA of the CDR3 is TGCAGTGTGTCCGACGGAGGCGATAATTCACCCCTCCACTTT.

This clonotype occurred a few times. The rearrangement links TRBV20-1 to TRBJ2-5, with D maybe TRBD1 (6 bases). The CDR3 has 14 residues. CDR1 is DFQATT and CDR2 is SNEGSKA in the germline V gene (reference sequence). V lost 0 bases and J 7 bases, leaving 15 bases between the germline ends. CDR3 amino acids: CSARELDSRGTQYF. CDR3 DNA sequence: TGCAGTGCTAGAGAATTGGACAGTCGCGGGACCCAGTACTTC.

At least ten counts were recorded for this clonotype. The chain combines TRBV12-5 with TRBJ2-4, with D perhaps matching TRBD2 (5 bases). V lost 1 base and J lost 0, with 19 bases in between. The CDR3 runs to 19 residues. Germline CDR1 reads LGHNT; CDR2 reads FRNRAP. The CDR3 DNA sequence: TGTGCTAGTGGTTTGGCTACCCAGAGGGCACACCTAGCCAAAAACATTCAGTACTTC. Translating gives CASGLATQRAHLAKNIQYF.

This sequence joins TRBV24-1 and TRBJ2-7, with D uncertain. Germline V lookup: CDR1 KGHDR, CDR2 SFDVKD. The CDR3 loop spans 15 amino acids. With 4 bases removed from V and 7 bases from J, the gap between germline ends came to 19 bases. CDR3 DNA: TGTGCCACCAGTGACCGACGTGCTAGTAACCCAGAGCAGTACTTC. It encodes CATSDRRASNPEQYF.

Points on this clonotype: A much larger clone lies a single base off, so this may be a read error. V gene TRBV20-1 combines with J gene TRBJ1-1; possible D gene TRBD1, 5 bases. Germline CDR1 is DFQATT and CDR2 is SNEGSKA (reference sequence). The CDR3 length is 15 residues. CDR3 nucleotide sequence: TGCTGTGCTAGGCCGGGAGGCGTGGGGGGCACTGAAGCTTTCTTT. This encodes CCARPGGVGGTEAFF.

This clonotype has just a few counts. The chain is built from TRBV6-1 and TRBJ2-1; D perhaps matches TRBD1 (6 bases). V gave up 8 bases and J gave up 1 base, with 15 bases separating them. Germline V gives CDR1 MNHNS, CDR2 SASEGT. The CDR3 is made up of 15 amino acids. The CDR3 reads CASGRERGSYNEQFF. The DNA for the CDR3 is TGTGCCAGCGGTCGAGAGAGGGGGTCCTACAATGAGCAGTTCTTC.

This clonotype was seen more than once but under ten times. This rearrangement joins TRBV20-1 to TRBJ2-3, with D possibly being TRBD1 (5 bases). The CDR3 totals 14 residues. CDR1 and CDR2 (germline): DFQATT, SNEGSKA (reference sequence). Trimming shortened V by 4 bases and J by 0 bases, and 11 bases separated the two germline ends. DNA for the CDR3: TGCAGTGCTACAGACAGATCTAGCACAGATACGCAGTATTTT. This gives the protein CSATDRSSTDTQYF.

This clonotype was detected a few times. The chain couples TRBV6-5 to TRBJ1-5; D gene ambiguous. The CDR3 consists of 12 residues. V was trimmed by 2 bases and J by 8 bases, leaving 7 bases between them. Germline values: CDR1 MNHEY, CDR2 SVGAGI. The CDR3 DNA reads TGTGCCAGCAGTTACCCTGGAGAGCCCCAGCATTTT. Protein sequence: CASSYPGEPQHF.

The chain uses TRBV5-3 and TRBJ1-1, with D perhaps TRBD1 (6 bases). TRBV5-3 is sorted into the ORF group, with uncertain function. The CDR3 loop spans 13 amino acids. Trimming took 8 bases from V and 7 from J, leaving 18 bases between them. The CDR3 protein is CASSPTGKSEAFF. The CDR3 DNA reads TGTGCCAGCAGCCCTACAGGGAAGAGTGAAGCTTTCTTT.

The chain carries TRBV27 and TRBJ1-2; D may be TRBD1 (6 bases). In germline, CDR1 is MNHEY, CDR2 SMNVEV (reference sequence). The CDR3 runs 17 residues. V shed 3 bases and J shed 8 bases, with 25 bases lying between them. This CDR3 reads CASSFEQGRGGYNGYTF. The CDR3 DNA follows: TGTGCCAGCAGTTTCGAGCAGGGAAGAGGGGGATATAACGGCTACACCTTC.

This clonotype was picked up a small number of times. The chain joins TRBV6-6 to TRBJ1-2; D is undetermined. Germline CDR1 is MNHNY and CDR2 is SVGAGI (reference sequence). The CDR3 is 14 amino acids. V was pared by 3 bases and J by 6 bases, with 14 bases between. The DNA of the CDR3 is TGTGCCAGCAGTTATAACGAGGAATTTAATGGCTACACCTTC. The encoded protein is CASSYNEEFNGYTF.

In DNA, the CDR3 is TGCAGTGCTAGAGACCGCCTGTATGGCTACACCTTC. Amino acids: CSARDRLYGYTF. The chain combines TRBV20-1 with TRBJ1-2; D gene unclear. The CDR3 consists of 12 residues. CDR1 DFQATT and CDR2 SNEGSKA come from the germline V gene (reference sequence). The ends were cut back, 0 bases at V and 5 bases at J, with 7 bases in the middle.

The V and J genes are TRBV6-4 and TRBJ2-3, with a tentative D call TRBD1 (7 bases). V shed 0 bases and J shed 5 bases, with 12 bases lying between them. The CDR3 contains 15 residues. Germline loops: CDR1 MRHNA, CDR2 SNTAGT. CDR3 loop: CASSDSNRGGDTQYF. For the CDR3, the DNA is TGTGCCAGCAGTGACTCCAACAGGGGAGGAGATACGCAGTATTTT.

The chain joins TRBV25-1 to TRBJ1-2; 8 nucleotides match TRBD1. This CDR3 comprises 19 residues. Germline V gene sequence: CDR1 MGHDK, CDR2 SYGVNS. V shed 0 bases, J shed 8 bases, and the junction held 20 bases outside the gene matches. CDR3 sequence (DNA): TGTGCCAGCAGTGAATATTTCTGGGGACAGGCCAAGACGACGGTGGGCTACACCTTC. It codes for CASSEYFWGQAKTTVGYTF.

This clonotype was counted only a few times. The rearrangement uses TRBV10-3 and TRBJ2-5; D unclear. The length of the CDR3 is 15 residues. Trimming removed 3 bases at V and 2 bases at J, with 13 bases between. CDR1 and CDR2 from the germline V gene are ENHRY and SYGVKD. CDR3 coding DNA: TGTGCCATCAGTGATCGCGTGGCGGTACAAGAGACCCAGTACTTC. The encoded protein is CAISDRVAVQETQYF.